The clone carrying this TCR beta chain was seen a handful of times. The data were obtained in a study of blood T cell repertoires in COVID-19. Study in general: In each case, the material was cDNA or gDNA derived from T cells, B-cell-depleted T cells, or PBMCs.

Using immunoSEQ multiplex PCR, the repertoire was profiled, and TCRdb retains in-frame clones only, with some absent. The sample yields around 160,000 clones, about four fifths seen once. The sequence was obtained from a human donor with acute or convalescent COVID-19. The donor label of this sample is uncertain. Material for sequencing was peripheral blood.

The CDR3: CASSFARTGGEAFF. The CDR3 DNA reads as TGTGCCAGCAGCTTTGCTCGGACAGGGGGTGAAGCTTTCTTT. The rearrangement joins TRBV12-1 to TRBJ1-1; the tabulated D call, TRBD1, remains unverified against the DNA. TRBV12-1 is assigned pseudogene status. The CDR3 totals 14 residues.